This T cell receptor (beta chain) derives from a study of T cell repertoires in cytomegalovirus infection. Overall study results and limits: Clonotypes of TCR beta that were HLA-C-restricted and CMV-specific dominated the ex vivo response.

TCRdb used MiXCR to reprocess the reads, holding one entry per CDR3 protein. This repertoire shows hundreds of thousands of distinct CDR3 sequences, around a third found once; its top ten account for 9.5% to 15%. Germline V lookup: CDR1 LGHDT, CDR2 YNNKEL (reference sequence). There are 17 residues in the CDR3. V lost 0 bases and J lost 0, with 14 bases in between. In this sample, this clonotype turned up a few times. Its cognate antigen is unknown. The sequence was collected from a human donor in good health (CMV status not recorded). Some clones in this sample may be carry-over from other donors' samples. The J gene is TRBJ1-1, the V gene TRBV3-1, with D perhaps matching TRBD1 (5 bases). The specimen comprised cultured CD8+ T cells from PBMCs, sampled from culture after CMV antigen stimulation. The CDR3 bases are TGTGCCAGCAGCCAAGAAACCCCGTGGGGGATGAACACTGAAGCTTTCTTT. Its translation: CASSQETPWGMNTEAFF.